Listed here are 5 T cell receptor beta chains from one sample, sequenced in a study of blood T cells in healthy people across ages. The second PCR ran 7 to 11 cycles with a sample-barcoded 5' primer and J-beta primers. TCRdb analysed the 5' RACE reads with MiXCR anew, one entry per CDR3 protein. The data contain 700,000 to 850,000 distinct CDR3 sequences, around half of them singletons. Sequenced sample: blood. The receptors stem from a man at least 80 years old in good health.

CDR3 coding DNA: TGTGTCAGCAGCAAAGTGAAACAGGGAATCCACAATGAGCAGTTCTTC. Translated: CVSSKVKQGIHNEQFF. The V gene is TRBV21-1, the J gene TRBJ2-1; the table's D call, TRBD1, was not checked against the DNA. TRBV21-1 is noted as a pseudogene. The CDR3 has 16 amino acids.

CDR3 amino acids: CASIPGLGLYEQYF. The CDR3 nucleotides are TGTGCCAGCATCCCCGGGTTGGGACTATACGAGCAGTACTTC. The J gene is TRBJ2-7, the V gene TRBV28, with 7 positions matching TRBD2. J gave up 4 bases and V 7 bases, and 10 bases lay outside the gene matches. From germline, CDR1 is MDHEN and CDR2 SYDVKM. The CDR3 runs 14 residues.

This clonotype was seen a single time. The V and J genes are TRBV6-6 and TRBJ2-1, with TRBD1 identical over 11 bases. The V gene's germline CDR1 is MNHNY and CDR2 SVGAGI (reference sequence). V gave up 7 bases and J gave up 8 bases; unmatched junction bases: 10. The CDR3 consists of 15 residues. CDR3: CASTKGQGAVDEQFF. The DNA for the CDR3 is TGTGCCAGCACTAAAGGACAGGGGGCTGTCGATGAGCAGTTCTTC.

The chain carries TRBV29-1 and TRBJ2-3, with 7 positions matching TRBD2. Germline assignment: CDR1 SQVTM and CDR2 ANQGSEA. Trimming at V came to 3 bases and at J to 1 base, leaving 4 bases not matched to a gene. CDR3 length: 14 residues. CDR3 bases: TGCAGCGTTGACAGCGGGATCCGCACAGATACGCAGTATTTT. This codes for CSVDSGIRTDTQYF.

The chain employs TRBV24-1 and TRBJ2-1; 9 bases map to TRBD1. The germline V gene has CDR1 KGHDR and CDR2 SFDVKD. V was pared by 9 bases and J by 6 bases, with 8 bases of the junction left unmatched. This CDR3 has 14 amino acids. CDR3 loop: CATSTGGNGNEQFF. CDR3 DNA sequence: TGTGCCACCTCGACAGGGGGAAACGGCAATGAGCAGTTCTTC.